Reported below is one TCR beta chain. The sample comes from a study of blood T cell repertoires in COVID-19. Per the original data handling: Reference gene primer amplification in the assay estimated nucleated cell counts. Clones were read by immunoSEQ multiplex PCR, and TCRdb kept only the in-frame ones, dropping some. V and J calls and clone size are copied from that table; D and trimming were computed from the DNA. The repertoire holds some 49,000 clones, with 85% to 90% as singletons. This CDR3 has 13 amino acids. The V end lost 4 bases, the J end lost 5 bases, and 10 bases lay between the germline ends. The V gene's germline CDR1 is SGHRS and CDR2 YFSETQ.

This receptor was identified in a human donor in a cohort sampled during active COVID-19. The chain uses TRBV5-1 and TRBJ1-5, with D possibly being TRBD1 (5 bases). Sequenced material: peripheral blood. DNA of the CDR3: TGCGCCAGCAGCGCCGGGACTGATCAGCCCCAGCATTTT. Its protein product is CASSAGTDQPQHF.